These 30 T cell receptor beta chains came from one sample sequenced in a study of radiotherapy plus CTLA-4 blockade in lung cancer. Some clones are missing from TCRdb's copy, which holds only in-frame ones; the method was immunoSEQ multiplex PCR. The sample holds some 30,000 clones; about four fifths are singletons and the top ten take 13% to 15%. The sequenced sample was peripheral blood, obtained from a patient treated with radiotherapy plus ipilimumab. These receptors were collected from a human donor with non-small cell lung cancer that progressed on radiotherapy plus ipilimumab.

This clone came up a few times. This sequence joins TRBV19 and TRBJ1-3, with 12 bases lining up with TRBD1. The V gene end was trimmed by 5 bases and the J gene end by 1 base; junction bases not matched to a gene: 6. Per the germline V gene, CDR1 is LNHDA and CDR2 is SQIVND (reference sequence). This CDR3 comprises 17 residues. The CDR3 nucleotides read TGTGCCAGTAGTCATGGGACAGGGGGCTCATCTGGAAACACCATATATTTT. Protein product: CASSHGTGGSSGNTIYF.

The chain employs TRBV4-1 and TRBJ2-7; D tentatively reads TRBD1 or TRBD2 (5 bases each). V was pared by 2 bases and J by 2 bases, with 13 bases between. Germline CDR1 MGHRA, CDR2 YSYEKL. There are 15 residues in the CDR3. CDR3 sequence: CASSQPGPGAYEQYF. Here the CDR3 DNA reads TGCGCCAGCAGCCAACCGGGACCTGGGGCCTACGAGCAGTACTTC.

The chain is built from TRBV4-1 and TRBJ2-3; D gene unclear. The CDR3 spans 14 residues. V was pared by 8 bases and J by 1 base, with 13 bases between. The germline CDR1 and CDR2 sequences are MGHRA and YSYEKL. The CDR3 loop is CASRPLGRTDTQYF. The DNA for the CDR3 is TGCGCCAGCCGGCCGTTAGGTCGCACAGATACGCAGTATTTT.

This clone is a singleton in its sample. The chain joins TRBV27 to TRBJ2-7; either TRBD1 or TRBD2 may fit D (5 bases each). Per the germline V gene, CDR1 is MNHEY and CDR2 is SMNVEV (reference sequence). The V gene lost 5 bases and the J gene lost 2 bases, with 16 bases spanning the gap. The CDR3 totals 15 residues. The CDR3 region has the DNA TGTGCCAGCAGTCCCCGGGACGTACATACCTACGAGCAGTACTTC. It is translated as CASSPRDVHTYEQYF.

The chain combines TRBV6-5 with TRBJ2-7; D might be TRBD2 (6 bases). This CDR3 is 15 amino acids long. Deletions cut 0 bases from V and 2 bases from J, with 11 bases between. Germline CDR1 and CDR2: MNHEY and SVGAGI. The CDR3 DNA is TGTGCCAGCAGTTACTCGATCGGGGGACCCTACGAGCAGTACTTC. Amino acids: CASSYSIGGPYEQYF.

This clone was seen a handful of times. J is TRBJ2-7 and V is TRBV21-1; the table's D gene call, TRBD2, was not cross checked with the DNA. TRBV21-1 is annotated as a pseudogene. The CDR3 has 14 residues. CDR3 nucleotide sequence: TGTGCCAGCAGAGGAGCGGGAGGCCTCTACGAGCAGTACTTC. Protein: CASRGAGGLYEQYF.

The gene calls are TRBV10-2 and TRBJ2-7; 7 bases agree with TRBD1. The CDR3 is made up of 12 amino acids. With V trimmed by 11 bases and J by 6 bases, 10 bases remained unmatched. Germline assignment: CDR1 WSHSY and CDR2 SAAADI. CDR3 in amino acids: CALMTGWGEQYF. CDR3 coding DNA: TGCGCCTTAATGACAGGGTGGGGCGAGCAGTACTTC.

This chain joins TRBV7-3 and TRBJ2-1, with TRBD2 identical over 9 bases. Unmatched junction bases numbered 9, after V lost 7 bases and J lost 8 bases. Germline V gene data show CDR1 as SGHTA and CDR2 as FQGTGA. The length of the CDR3 is 14 residues. The CDR3 DNA sequence: TGTGCCAGCACCCGGGGACTAGCTCGGGATGAGCAGTTCTTC. Amino acids: CASTRGLARDEQFF.

This chain connects TRBV6-1 to TRBJ1-2; tentatively, D is TRBD1 (5 bases). Germline-derived CDR1 and CDR2 are MNHNS and SASEGT. This CDR3 region has 15 residues. Trimming took off 3 bases at V and 8 bases at J, with 19 bases between the two ends. The CDR3 DNA follows: TGTGCCAGCAGTGAGGTGGGGACTATACTAAGGGGCTACACCTTC. This sequence encodes CASSEVGTILRGYTF.

This chain links TRBV4-1 with TRBJ2-1; 13 nucleotides line up with TRBD2. The germline CDR1 and CDR2 sequences are MGHRA and YSYEKL. The junction had 8 bases not matched to a gene; V was cut back by 4 bases and J by 8 bases. The CDR3 consists of 16 residues. The CDR3 nucleotides read TGCGCCAGCAGCCTAAGGACTAGCGGGAGTCAGGATGAGCAGTTCTTC. This codes for CASSLRTSGSQDEQFF.

V is TRBV4-2 and J is TRBJ2-1; 8 positions match TRBD2. The CDR3 extends over 16 amino acids. Germline CDR1 and CDR2: LGHNA and YNFKEQ. J gave up 4 bases and V 0 bases, and 5 bases lay outside the gene matches. In DNA form, the CDR3 reads TGTGCCAGCAGCCAAGATCTTAGCGGGGTGTACAATGAGCAGTTCTTC. Translation gives CASSQDLSGVYNEQFF.

The J gene is TRBJ2-5, the V gene TRBV5-6, with D possibly being TRBD2 (5 bases). The CDR3 runs to 14 residues. V was trimmed by 4 bases and J by 5 bases, leaving 15 bases between them. In germline, CDR1 is SGHDT, CDR2 YYEEEE. The CDR3 protein is CASSTPGGGETQYF. Here the CDR3 DNA reads TGTGCCAGCAGCACCCCCGGAGGTGGGGAGACCCAGTACTTC.

Note on this clone: A junction boundary mismatches the germline segment, possibly from a read error. Other DNA sequences in the sample encode the same CDR3. The chain carries TRBV5-6 and TRBJ1-2; D gene unclear. Germline V gene lookup returns CDR1 SGHDT and CDR2 YYEEEE. The CDR3 contains 14 residues. The CDR3 here is CASSFGLALSGYTF. CDR3 in DNA: TGTGCTAGCAGCTTTGGACTCGCGCTTAGTGGCTACACCTTC. Drawing the rest from reference TRBV5-6 and TRBJ1-2, the complete variable domain is DAGVTQSPTHLIKTRGQQVTLRCSPKSGHDTVSWYQQALGQGPQFIFQYYEEEERQRGNFPDRFSGHQFPNYSSELNVNALLLGDSALYLCASSFGLALSGYTFGSGTRLTVV.

The chain is built from TRBV6-1 and TRBJ1-2, with a possible D match to TRBD1 (6 bases). Trimming cost V 11 bases and J 4 bases, with 17 bases left between them. Germline V gene sequence: CDR1 MNHNS, CDR2 SASEGT. The CDR3 totals 13 residues. The CDR3 loop is CAGPGDGSYGYTF. In DNA, the CDR3 is TGTGCCGGCCCAGGGGACGGCTCCTATGGCTACACCTTC.

The V and J genes are TRBV19 and TRBJ2-1; 10 bases are a match to TRBD2. This CDR3 spans 18 amino acids. Germline CDR1 and CDR2: LNHDA and SQIVND (reference sequence). J gave up 8 bases and V 3 bases, and 16 bases lay outside the gene matches. The CDR3 coding sequence is TGTGCCAGTAGTATCAGAGGACTAGCGGAACTACCCTTCGATGAGCAGTTCTTC. Protein sequence: CASSIRGLAELPFDEQFF.

The V and J genes are TRBV28 and TRBJ2-6; D call uncertain. This CDR3 is built from 17 residues. Germline CDR1 is MDHEN and CDR2 is SYDVKM. V lost 6 bases to trimming and J lost 2 bases, with 17 bases between them. This CDR3 is CASRRLDTRAGANVLTF. CDR3 nucleotide sequence: TGTGCCAGCAGACGCTTGGATACGAGAGCTGGGGCCAACGTCCTGACTTTC.

The chain uses TRBV5-1 and TRBJ2-5; TRBD2 might be the D (6 bases). Trimming pared 4 bases from V and 2 bases from J, leaving 9 bases between. This CDR3 spans 13 amino acids. Germline V CDR1 and CDR2: SGHRS, YFSETQ. This CDR3 reads CASSLGGQETQYF. DNA of the CDR3: TGCGCCAGCAGCCTCGGAGGGCAAGAGACCCAGTACTTC. The full variable domain, in which reference TRBV5-1 and TRBJ2-5 provide the parts outside the CDR3, is KAGVTQTPRYLIKTRGQQVTLSCSPISGHRSVSWYQQTPGQGLQFLFEYFSETQRNKGNFPGRFSGRQFSNSRSEMNVSTLELGDSALYLCASSLGGQETQYFGPGTRLLVL.

The chain is built from TRBV13 and TRBJ1-1; tentative D call: TRBD1 (6 bases). Germline V CDR1 and CDR2: PRHDT, FYEKMQ (reference sequence). The CDR3 covers 15 residues. The ends were cut back, 1 base at V and 0 bases at J, with 9 bases in the middle. CDR3 in amino acids: CASSLEGVMNTEAFF. Written as DNA, the CDR3 is TGTGCCAGCAGCTTAGAGGGGGTGATGAACACTGAAGCTTTCTTT.

V gene TRBV28 combines with J gene TRBJ2-2; D not resolved. V dropped 6 bases and J dropped 9 bases, with 11 bases sitting between them. This CDR3 spans 12 amino acids. CDR1 MDHEN and CDR2 SYDVKM come from the germline V gene. CDR3 residues: CASSPASRELFF. CDR3 nucleotide sequence: TGTGCCAGCAGCCCAGCGTCCCGGGAGCTGTTTTTT.

V is TRBV4-2 and J is TRBJ2-5; 9 bases fit TRBD1. The CDR3 length is 18 residues. Looked up from germline, CDR1 is LGHNA and CDR2 is YNFKEQ. Trimming at V came to 1 base and at J to 9 bases, leaving 18 bases not matched to a gene. The CDR3 nucleotides read TGTGCCAGCAGCCAAGTCGACCCGGGACAGGGCGAGGGAATGGCCCAGTACTTC. Its translation is CASSQVDPGQGEGMAQYF.

This clone was counted a single time. CDR3 amino acids: CASSLRLAGYEQYF. The DNA of the CDR3 is TGTGCCAGCAGTTTGCGACTAGCGGGGTACGAGCAGTACTTC. The V gene is TRBV27, the J gene TRBJ2-7; 11 nucleotides align to TRBD2. Germline CDR1 reads MNHEY; CDR2 reads SMNVEV (reference sequence). Trimming cost V 3 bases and J 4 bases; bases outside gene matches: 2. The CDR3 length is 14 residues.

V gene TRBV5-1 combines with J gene TRBJ2-3, with TRBD2 identical over 10 bases. Germline V gene sequence: CDR1 SGHRS, CDR2 YFSETQ. Trimming removed 4 bases from V and 5 bases from J; junction bases left unmatched: 10. The CDR3 sequence is 16 residues long. The CDR3 DNA follows: TGCGCCAGCAGCCACTCAGCGGGAGGGCCGATAGATACGCAGTATTTT. Translating it yields CASSHSAGGPIDTQYF.

The J gene is TRBJ2-1, the V gene TRBV29-1, with TRBD2 identical over 10 bases. After removal of 5 bases from V and 10 bases from J, the junction contained 32 bases not matched to a gene. This CDR3 is 21 amino acids long. From germline, CDR1 is SQVTM and CDR2 ANQGSEA. The CDR3 region has the DNA TGCAGCGTTCGATATTGGAGGGGAGGGGACCAGTGGACTAGCGGCGGCGCGGAGCAGTTCTTC. Translated: CSVRYWRGGDQWTSGGAEQFF.

This clone appeared a few times. The rearrangement joins TRBV25-1 to TRBJ2-1; D may be TRBD1 or TRBD2 (7 bases each). The CDR3 extends over 16 amino acids. V lost 3 bases and J lost 8, with 20 bases in between. Germline CDR1 reads MGHDK; CDR2 reads SYGVNS. Here the CDR3 reads CASSDTETGRGDEQFF. CDR3 nucleotide sequence: TGTGCCAGCAGTGATACCGAGACAGGGAGGGGTGATGAGCAGTTCTTC.

This chain connects TRBV15 to TRBJ2-6, with D perhaps matching TRBD1 (5 bases). The CDR3 spans 15 residues. Between the trimmed V and J ends, which lost 2 bases and 0 bases, there was a span of 5 bases. Germline assignment: CDR1 LNHNV and CDR2 YYDKDF (reference sequence). DNA for the CDR3: TGTGCCACCAGCAGACAGGGCTCTGGGGCCAACGTCCTGACTTTC. Translated: CATSRQGSGANVLTF.

The chain has TRBV29-1 and TRBJ2-5; 8 nucleotides match TRBD1. This CDR3 is built from 13 residues. V lost 6 bases and J lost 5; bases outside the gene matches: 8. The germline V gene encodes CDR1 SQVTM and CDR2 ANQGSEA. DNA for the CDR3: TGCAGCGTCCGGACAGGGTCTGAGGAGACCCAGTACTTC. This sequence encodes CSVRTGSEETQYF.

This clone was observed a single time. V usage is TRBV11-3 and J usage is TRBJ1-5, with D uncertain. CDR3 length: 14 residues. Trimming pared 10 bases from V and 4 bases from J, leaving 17 bases between. Per germline, CDR1 SGHNT and CDR2 YENEEA. As DNA, the CDR3 is TGTGCCACCCTGGGCCCTATGATAAATCAGCCCCAGCATTTT. Translating gives CATLGPMINQPQHF.

The chain combines TRBV9 with TRBJ2-7; D gene ambiguous. The CDR3 runs to 14 residues. Trimming removed 4 bases at V and 1 base at J, with 12 bases between. Germline CDR1 is SGDLS and CDR2 is YYNGEE. In nucleotides, the CDR3 is TGTGCCAGCAGCCGCCCCGGGTCATCCTACGAGCAGTACTTC. Amino acid sequence: CASSRPGSSYEQYF.

This clone was observed once. This chain links TRBV28 with TRBJ1-2, with a possible D match to TRBD1 (5 bases). The ends were cut back, 2 bases at V and 0 bases at J, with 10 bases in the middle. The CDR3 sequence is 15 residues long. Germline CDR1 reads MDHEN; CDR2 reads SYDVKM. The CDR3 loop is CASSLGRGSNYGYTF. CDR3 in DNA: TGTGCCAGCAGTTTAGGTAGGGGATCTAACTATGGCTACACCTTC.

The chain employs TRBV28 and TRBJ2-2; D is possibly TRBD1 (6 bases). Trimming stripped 6 bases from V and 5 bases from J, with 16 bases between. The length of the CDR3 is 15 residues. Germline CDR1 is MDHEN and CDR2 is SYDVKM. DNA for the CDR3: TGTGCCAGCAGGCAGGGGTTAGGAGGAACCGGGGAGCTGTTTTTT. This encodes CASRQGLGGTGELFF.